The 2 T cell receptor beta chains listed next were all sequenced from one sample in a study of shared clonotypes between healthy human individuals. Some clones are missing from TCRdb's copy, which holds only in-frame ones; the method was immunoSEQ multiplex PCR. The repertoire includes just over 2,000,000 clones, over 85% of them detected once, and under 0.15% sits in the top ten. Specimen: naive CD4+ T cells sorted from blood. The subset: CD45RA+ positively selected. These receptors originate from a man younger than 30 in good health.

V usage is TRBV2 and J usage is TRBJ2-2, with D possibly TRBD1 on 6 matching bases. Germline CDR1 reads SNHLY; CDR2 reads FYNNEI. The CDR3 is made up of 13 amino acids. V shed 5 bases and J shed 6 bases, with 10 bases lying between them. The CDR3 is CASSLQGPGELFF. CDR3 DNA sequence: TGTGCCAGCAGTCTACAGGGCCCCGGGGAGCTGTTTTTT.

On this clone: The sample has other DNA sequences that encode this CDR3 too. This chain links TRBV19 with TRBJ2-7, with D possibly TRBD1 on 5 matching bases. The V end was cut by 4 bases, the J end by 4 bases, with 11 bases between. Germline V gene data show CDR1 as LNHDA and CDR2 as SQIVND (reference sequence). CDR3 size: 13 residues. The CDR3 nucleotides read TGTGCCAGTAGTACAGGGATCGGTTACGAGCAGTACTTC. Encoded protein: CASSTGIGYEQYF.